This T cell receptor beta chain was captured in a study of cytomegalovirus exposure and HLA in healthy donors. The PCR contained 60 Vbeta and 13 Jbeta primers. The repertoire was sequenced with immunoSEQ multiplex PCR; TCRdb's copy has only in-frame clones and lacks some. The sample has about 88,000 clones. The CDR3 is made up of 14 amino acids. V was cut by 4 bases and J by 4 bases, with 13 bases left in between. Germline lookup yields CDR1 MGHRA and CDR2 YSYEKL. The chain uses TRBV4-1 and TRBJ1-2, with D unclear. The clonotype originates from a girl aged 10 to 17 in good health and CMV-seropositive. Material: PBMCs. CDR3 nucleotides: TGCGCCAGCAGCCCAGTTTTTCGGGTCTATGGCTACACCTTC. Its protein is CASSPVFRVYGYTF.